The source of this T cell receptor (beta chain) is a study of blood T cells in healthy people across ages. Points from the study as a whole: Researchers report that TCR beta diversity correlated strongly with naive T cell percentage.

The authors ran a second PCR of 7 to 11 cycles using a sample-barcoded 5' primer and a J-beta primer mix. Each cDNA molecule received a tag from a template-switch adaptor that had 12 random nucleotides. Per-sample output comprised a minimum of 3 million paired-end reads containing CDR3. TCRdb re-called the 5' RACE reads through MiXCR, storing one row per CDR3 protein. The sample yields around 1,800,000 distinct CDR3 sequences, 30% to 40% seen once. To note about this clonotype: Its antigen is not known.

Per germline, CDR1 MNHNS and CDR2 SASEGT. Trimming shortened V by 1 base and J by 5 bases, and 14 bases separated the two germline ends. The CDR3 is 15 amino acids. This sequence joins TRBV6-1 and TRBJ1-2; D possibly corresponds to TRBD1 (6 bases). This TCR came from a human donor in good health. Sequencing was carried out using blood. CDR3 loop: CASSEGPRTVYGYTF. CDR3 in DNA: TGTGCCAGCAGTGAAGGGCCGAGGACAGTTTATGGCTACACCTTC.